The 32 T cell receptor beta chains in this list originate from one sample, sequenced in a study of blood T cell repertoires in COVID-19. Only in-frame clones appear in the TCRdb table, and some are missing; sequencing was by immunoSEQ multiplex PCR. Of about 140,000 clones listed, 85% to 90% are singletons. Sequenced material: peripheral blood. All receptors come from a human donor in a cohort sampled during active COVID-19.

Here the CDR3 reads CACRHRDGRVNTQYF. The CDR3 DNA sequence: TGTGCCTGTCGACACAGGGATGGCCGCGTAAATACGCAGTATTTT. The J gene is TRBJ2-3, the V gene TRBV30; perhaps TRBD1 as D (6 bases). This CDR3 spans 15 amino acids. Germline CDR1 is GTSNPN and CDR2 is SVGIG (reference sequence). The V end lost 6 bases, the J end lost 7 bases, and 23 bases lay between the germline ends.

The rearrangement uses TRBV15 and TRBJ2-5; D is uncertain. Germline V gene sequence: CDR1 LNHNV, CDR2 YYDKDF (reference sequence). The germline V and J ends were trimmed by 3 bases and 3 bases, with 11 bases remaining between them. There are 14 residues in the CDR3. The chain's CDR3 is CATSSWASKETQYF. The DNA of the CDR3 is TGTGCCACCAGCAGCTGGGCCTCTAAAGAGACCCAGTACTTC.

This rearrangement joins TRBV5-1 to TRBJ2-5; 11 nucleotides align to TRBD2. The trim removed 0 bases at V and 7 bases at J, leaving 2 bases unmatched. The V gene's germline CDR1 is SGHRS and CDR2 YFSETQ. This CDR3 comprises 14 residues. DNA of the CDR3: TGCGCCAGCAGCTTGGATAGCGGGGGGGGGACCCAGTACTTC. Its protein product is CASSLDSGGGTQYF.

The chain links TRBV6-1 to TRBJ1-1; D might be TRBD1 (5 bases). Deletions cut 3 bases from V and 3 bases from J, with 11 bases between. This CDR3 comprises 14 residues. Germline V gene lookup returns CDR1 MNHNS and CDR2 SASEGT. The CDR3 sequence is CASSDHNRHTEAFF. CDR3 nucleotides: TGTGCCAGCAGTGATCATAACAGGCACACTGAAGCTTTCTTT.

CDR3 in amino acids: CASSLQGHSPLHF. The DNA for the CDR3 is TGTGCCAGCAGCTTACAGGGTCACTCACCCCTCCACTTT. The rearrangement uses TRBV7-3 and TRBJ1-6, with TRBD1 as a possible D gene (5 bases). The CDR3 spans 13 residues. Trimming took 2 bases from V and 10 from J, leaving 9 bases between them. The germline V gene encodes CDR1 SGHTA and CDR2 FQGTGA.

The V and J genes are TRBV2 and TRBJ1-1, with 7 positions matching TRBD1. The ends lost 6 bases at V and 9 bases at J; junction bases unmatched: 10. The CDR3 is made up of 13 amino acids. Germline V lookup: CDR1 SNHLY, CDR2 FYNNEI. The CDR3 is CASSKDRTNQAFF. The DNA for the CDR3 is TGTGCCAGCAGCAAGGACAGGACAAACCAAGCTTTCTTT.

The chain joins TRBV28 to TRBJ2-7; possible D gene TRBD1, 6 bases. Germline CDR1 reads MDHEN; CDR2 reads SYDVKM. Trimming took off 5 bases at V and 3 bases at J, with 14 bases between the two ends. This CDR3 comprises 14 residues. The CDR3 region is CASSRTDLYYEQYF. CDR3 DNA: TGTGCCAGCAGTCGGACAGACTTGTACTACGAGCAGTACTTC.

This clone occurred once. This chain uses TRBV7-9 with TRBJ2-5; maybe TRBD2 (5 bases). V was clipped by 1 base and J by 2 bases, with 14 bases between them. Germline CDR1 reads SEHNR; CDR2 reads FQNEAQ (reference sequence). The CDR3 loop spans 16 amino acids. The CDR3 sequence is CASSLGGFGLQETQYF. The CDR3 DNA is TGTGCCAGCAGCTTAGGCGGGTTCGGCTTACAAGAGACCCAGTACTTC.

The genes are TRBV27 and TRBJ2-2, with 9 nucleotides matching TRBD1. Trimming took 7 bases from V and 5 from J; bases not matched to a gene: 2. The germline V gene has CDR1 MNHEY and CDR2 SMNVEV (reference sequence). The CDR3 length is 13 residues. Here the CDR3 reads CASTGQGTGELFF. CDR3 DNA: TGTGCCAGCACCGGACAGGGGACCGGGGAGCTGTTTTTT.

The chain joins TRBV5-1 to TRBJ2-3, with D unclear. Trimming took off 3 bases at V and 6 bases at J, with 20 bases between the two ends. Per the germline V gene, CDR1 is SGHRS and CDR2 is YFSETQ. This CDR3 contains 16 residues. This CDR3 is CASSSPELNAGDTQYF. Written as DNA, the CDR3 is TGCGCCAGCAGCTCCCCGGAGCTCAACGCCGGGGATACGCAGTATTTT.

This chain uses TRBV5-1 with TRBJ2-5; a weak D match, TRBD1 (5 bases). V shed 0 bases and J shed 1 base, with 7 bases lying between them. There are 14 residues in the CDR3. Germline-derived CDR1 and CDR2 are SGHRS and YFSETQ. This CDR3 is CASSLGGRQETQYF. CDR3 DNA: TGCGCCAGCAGCTTGGGGGGCCGCCAAGAGACCCAGTACTTC.

The genes are TRBV11-2 and TRBJ1-1; maybe TRBD1 (6 bases). Germline CDR1 and CDR2: SGHAT and FQNNGV. The CDR3 is 15 residues long. V lost 4 bases to trimming and J lost 1 base, with 13 bases between them. The CDR3 sequence is CASSYNRVGNTEAFF. The CDR3 bases are TGTGCCAGCAGCTACAACAGGGTCGGGAACACTGAAGCTTTCTTT.

This clone is a singleton in its sample. The V and J genes are TRBV6-1 and TRBJ2-7, with 7 bases matching TRBD1. Trimming cost V 1 base and J 2 bases; bases outside gene matches: 5. The CDR3 contains 15 residues. Germline V gene sequence: CDR1 MNHNS, CDR2 SASEGT. The CDR3 DNA follows: TGTGCCAGCAGTGAAGAGGGGACAGCTACCTACGAGCAGTACTTC. Protein: CASSEEGTATYEQYF.

The gene calls are TRBV13 and TRBJ1-1; D possibly corresponds to TRBD1 (6 bases). The CDR3 totals 15 residues. Trimming left V 5 bases short and J 6 bases short, with 19 bases between. Germline loops: CDR1 PRHDT, CDR2 FYEKMQ (reference sequence). This chain's CDR3 is CASSINRVGGSEAFF. The CDR3 DNA sequence: TGTGCCAGCAGCATAAATAGGGTAGGGGGTTCTGAAGCTTTCTTT.

The V gene is TRBV7-9, the J gene TRBJ2-1, with 9 bases identical to TRBD2. The CDR3 totals 16 residues. The V gene end was trimmed by 2 bases and the J gene end by 5 bases; junction bases not matched to a gene: 7. CDR1 SEHNR and CDR2 FQNEAQ come from the germline V gene (reference sequence). The CDR3 here is CASSLWGGRAHNEQFF. The CDR3 coding sequence is TGTGCCAGCAGCTTATGGGGCGGGAGGGCCCACAATGAGCAGTTCTTC.

The rearrangement joins TRBV30 to TRBJ2-7; perhaps TRBD1 as D (6 bases). In germline, CDR1 is GTSNPN, CDR2 SVGIG (reference sequence). V lost 5 bases and J 2 bases, leaving 16 bases between the germline ends. The CDR3 runs 14 residues. CDR3 in amino acids: CAWSRGRTAYEQYF. Here the CDR3 DNA reads TGTGCCTGGTCCAGGGGACGGACAGCCTACGAGCAGTACTTC.

The table lists this clone with a few counts. This chain's CDR3 is CASTRTALGEQYF. The CDR3 nucleotides read TGTGCCAGCACGAGGACAGCTCTAGGCGAGCAGTACTTC. The rearrangement joins TRBV12-3 or TRBV12-4 to TRBJ2-7, with D maybe TRBD1 (6 bases). The V gene lost 7 bases and the J gene lost 6 bases, with 16 bases spanning the gap. The CDR3 contains 13 residues.

The V gene is TRBV24-1, the J gene TRBJ2-7; 8 bases agree with TRBD1. Germline CDR1 reads KGHDR; CDR2 reads SFDVKD. The CDR3 runs 16 residues. The V gene end was trimmed by 3 bases and the J gene end by 5 bases; junction bases not matched to a gene: 11. CDR3 sequence: CATSDRYVTGVDEQYF. CDR3 nucleotides: TGTGCCACCAGTGATAGATACGTGACAGGGGTTGACGAGCAGTACTTC.

V usage is TRBV29-1 and J usage is TRBJ2-1, with D possibly being TRBD2 (5 bases). Germline loops: CDR1 SQVTM, CDR2 ANQGSEA. The CDR3 is 12 amino acids. CDR3 sequence reads: CSKGGSYNEQFF. The CDR3 nucleotides read TGCAGTAAAGGAGGCTCCTACAATGAGCAGTTCTTC.

The chain couples TRBV14 to TRBJ2-1, with 9 bases aligning to TRBD1. The CDR3 runs to 18 residues. The trim removed 3 bases at V and 3 bases at J, leaving 12 bases unmatched. The germline V gene has CDR1 SGHDN and CDR2 FVKESK. The CDR3: CASSQIRTGQGYYNEQFF. CDR3 coding DNA: TGTGCCAGCAGCCAGATCCGTACGGGACAGGGCTACTACAATGAGCAGTTCTTC. The variable domain in full, completed from reference TRBV14 and TRBJ2-1, reads EAGVTQFPSHSVIEKGQTVTLRCDPISGHDNLYWYRRVMGKEIKFLLHFVKESKQDESGMPNNRFLAERTGGTYSTLKVQPAELEDSGVYFCASSQIRTGQGYYNEQFFGPGTRLTVL.

Worth noting for this clone: The germline gene is not matched at one end of the junction; a read error may be the cause. The chain couples TRBV7-7 to TRBJ2-3; 8 nucleotides agree with TRBD2. This CDR3 has 15 residues. Germline values: CDR1 SSHAT, CDR2 FNYEAQ (reference sequence). CDR3 sequence (DNA): TGTGCTAGCAGCCGCGGGGGGATGATCACAGATACGCAGTATTTT. Protein: CASSRGGMITDTQYF.

V is TRBV18 and J is TRBJ2-7; 13 positions match TRBD2. Germline V CDR1 and CDR2: KGHSH, LQKENI. The CDR3 length is 16 residues. V shed 2 bases, J shed 6 bases, and the junction held 7 bases outside the gene matches. The CDR3 loop is CASSPEGLAGSPEQYF. CDR3 nucleotide sequence: TGTGCCAGCTCACCAGAGGGACTAGCGGGATCTCCCGAGCAGTACTTC.

The chain is built from TRBV5-4 and TRBJ2-1; 9 positions agree with TRBD1. Looked up from germline, CDR1 is SGHNT and CDR2 is YYREEE (reference sequence). Germline trimming cut 0 bases from V and 15 bases from J; bases unmatched to any gene: 4. This CDR3 spans 12 amino acids. This CDR3 reads CASSLGTGEWFF. CDR3 DNA: TGTGCCAGCAGCTTGGGGACAGGGGAATGGTTCTTC.

The chain is built from TRBV6-6 and TRBJ1-1; no firm D call. V was cut by 6 bases and J by 3 bases, with 8 bases left in between. The CDR3 covers 12 residues. Germline-derived CDR1 and CDR2 are MNHNY and SVGAGI (reference sequence). This CDR3 reads CASSLRDTEAFF. CDR3 DNA sequence: TGTGCCAGCAGCCTGCGGGACACTGAAGCTTTCTTT.

This clone was counted a single time. The rearrangement joins TRBV30 to TRBJ2-7; 8 bases match TRBD1. Germline V gene sequence: CDR1 GTSNPN, CDR2 SVGIG (reference sequence). The length of the CDR3 is 13 residues. The trim removed 5 bases at V and 0 bases at J, leaving 3 bases unmatched. The CDR3 is CAWGQGISYEQYF. CDR3 nucleotides: TGTGCCTGGGGACAGGGTATCTCCTACGAGCAGTACTTC. Variable domain in full (rest from reference TRBV30 and TRBJ2-7): SQTIHQWPATLVQPVGSPLSLECTVEGTSNPNLYWYRQAAGRGLQLLFYSVGIGQISSEVPQNLSASRPQDRQFILSSKKLLLSDSGFYLCAWGQGISYEQYFGPGTRLTVT.

This clone showed up just once. The chain uses TRBV29-1 and TRBJ2-5; D perhaps matches TRBD2 (6 bases). Germline V gene lookup returns CDR1 SQVTM and CDR2 ANQGSEA. The CDR3 totals 16 residues. The V end was cut by 3 bases, the J end by 4 bases, with 21 bases between. The chain's CDR3 is CSVEVAVAVKGETQYF. The CDR3 DNA reads as TGCAGCGTTGAGGTGGCGGTAGCGGTTAAAGGAGAGACCCAGTACTTC.

The V gene is TRBV5-6, the J gene TRBJ2-2, with D maybe TRBD2 (5 bases). The CDR3 spans 15 residues. The V gene lost 1 base and the J gene lost 0 bases, with 7 bases spanning the gap. The germline CDR1 and CDR2 sequences are SGHDT and YYEEEE. CDR3 bases: TGTGCCAGCAGCTTGAGAGGGACGAACACCGGGGAGCTGTTTTTT. Protein: CASSLRGTNTGELFF.

V usage is TRBV28 and J usage is TRBJ2-7; TRBD1 aligns across 9 bases. CDR1 and CDR2 from the germline V gene are MDHEN and SYDVKM. There are 14 residues in the CDR3. V trimming: 6 bases; J trimming: 5 bases; junction bases outside the gene matches: 8. In DNA form, the CDR3 reads TGTGCCAGCAGGAACCGGGACAGGGTGGACGAGCAGTACTTC. This gives the protein CASRNRDRVDEQYF.

The chain uses TRBV7-9 and TRBJ1-1, with D maybe TRBD1 (5 bases). Germline CDR1 and CDR2: SEHNR and FQNEAQ (reference sequence). There are 13 residues in the CDR3. Trimming left V 2 bases short and J 8 bases short, with 12 bases between. The CDR3 loop is CASSLSMNREAFF. The DNA for the CDR3 is TGTGCCAGCAGCTTAAGTATGAACAGGGAAGCTTTCTTT. Looking up the rest from reference TRBV7-9 and TRBJ1-1 gives the full variable domain: DTGVSQNPRHKITKRGQNVTFRCDPISEHNRLYWYRQTLGQGPEFLTYFQNEAQLEKSRLLSDRFSAERPKGSFSTLEIQRTEQGDSAMYLCASSLSMNREAFFGQGTRLTVV.

The V gene is TRBV19, the J gene TRBJ2-7; 12 nucleotides line up with TRBD2. Germline V gene sequence: CDR1 LNHDA, CDR2 SQIVND (reference sequence). V lost 3 bases to trimming and J lost 2 bases; unmatched junction nucleotides: 8. The CDR3 contains 17 residues. DNA for the CDR3: TGTGCCAGTAGTATTCCGACTAGCGGGAGCGGGACCTACGAGCAGTACTTC. This translates into CASSIPTSGSGTYEQYF.

The genes are TRBV5-1 and TRBJ2-1; 10 bases align to TRBD1. Trimming cost V 4 bases and J 4 bases; bases outside gene matches: 5. CDR3 length equals 15 residues. CDR1 is SGHRS and CDR2 is YFSETQ in the germline V gene. The DNA for the CDR3 is TGCGCCAGCAGCGGTGGGACAGGGGTTTACAATGAGCAGTTCTTC. Its translation: CASSGGTGVYNEQFF.

This clone was detected once. This chain uses TRBV12-3 or TRBV12-4 with TRBJ1-1, with 7 bases aligning to TRBD1. The CDR3 has 12 amino acids. The V segment lost 7 bases and the J segment 8 bases; nucleotides outside the gene matches: 7. This chain's CDR3 is CASTLTGVEAFF. The CDR3 nucleotides read TGTGCCAGCACCCTCACAGGGGTCGAAGCTTTCTTT.